These T cell receptor beta chains were read from a single sample in a study of cytomegalovirus exposure and HLA in healthy donors. Sequenced by immunoSEQ multiplex PCR; TCRdb stores in-frame clones only, minus some. The sample consists of approximately 150,000 clones, 78% of them appearing once. Sequencing was done on a sample of PBMCs. The source of these receptors is a woman under 30 in good health and CMV-seronegative. The CDR3 runs from the conserved cysteine through the conserved F or W. D genes are given only for firm matches. Not all rows give a size; the values are once, few, many and, for expanded clones, a class.

j_call: TRBJ1-2
v_call: TRBV6-5
d_call: .
clone_size: .
cdr3_aa: CASSGSYGYTF
cdr3_nt: TGTGCCAGCAGCGGGTCCTATGGCTACACCTTC

j_call: TRBJ2-2
v_call: TRBV5-1
d_call: .
clone_size: .
cdr3_aa: CASSTGTGERTGELFF
cdr3_nt: TGCGCCAGCAGCACGGGGACGGGGGAGCGCACCGGGGAGCTGTTTTTT

j_call: TRBJ2-7
v_call: TRBV5-6
d_call: .
clone_size: few
cdr3_aa: CASKTTGSYEQYF
cdr3_nt: TGTGCCAGCAAAACTACAGGGAGCTACGAGCAGTACTTC

j_call: TRBJ1-2
v_call: TRBV6-1
d_call: .
clone_size: .
cdr3_aa: CASSEPWVEDWGYTF
cdr3_nt: TGTGCCAGCAGTGAACCCTGGGTAGAAGACTGGGGCTACACCTTC

j_call: TRBJ1-1
v_call: TRBV29-1
d_call: .
clone_size: .
cdr3_aa: CSVKQTMNTEAFF
cdr3_nt: TGCAGCGTGAAACAGACCATGAACACTGAAGCTTTCTTT

j_call: TRBJ1-5
v_call: TRBV6-1
d_call: .
clone_size: .
cdr3_aa: CAHGRGVNQPQHF
cdr3_nt: TGTGCCCACGGGAGGGGCGTAAATCAGCCCCAGCATTTT

j_call: TRBJ2-2
v_call: TRBV5-1
d_call: .
clone_size: .
cdr3_aa: CASSLAPENTGELFF
cdr3_nt: TGCGCCAGCAGCTTGGCCCCAGAAAACACCGGGGAGCTGTTTTTT

j_call: TRBJ1-1
v_call: TRBV11-3
d_call: .
clone_size: .
cdr3_aa: CASSLEQDTEAFF
cdr3_nt: TGTGCCAGCAGCTTAGAGCAGGACACTGAAGCTTTCTTT

j_call: TRBJ2-1
v_call: TRBV6-1
d_call: .
clone_size: .
cdr3_aa: CASSELGGIANEQFF
cdr3_nt: TGTGCCAGCAGTGAGCTGGGGGGTATAGCGAATGAGCAGTTCTTC

j_call: TRBJ2-1
v_call: TRBV5-1
d_call: .
clone_size: .
cdr3_aa: CASRTTDYNEQFF
cdr3_nt: TGCGCCAGCCGGACTACAGACTACAATGAGCAGTTCTTC

j_call: TRBJ2-2
v_call: TRBV27
d_call: .
clone_size: .
cdr3_aa: CASSLSQNTGELFF
cdr3_nt: TGTGCCAGCAGTTTATCCCAGAACACCGGGGAGCTGTTTTTT

j_call: TRBJ2-1
v_call: TRBV7-2
d_call: TRBD2
clone_size: few
cdr3_aa: CASSSSSGPYNEQFF
cdr3_nt: TGTGCCAGCAGCTCCTCTAGCGGCCCCTACAATGAGCAGTTCTTC

j_call: TRBJ1-2
v_call: TRBV5-4
d_call: .
clone_size: few
cdr3_aa: CASSLKGAPGYTF
cdr3_nt: TGTGCCAGCAGCTTGAAAGGGGCGCCTGGCTACACCTTC

j_call: TRBJ2-7
v_call: TRBV2
d_call: TRBD1
clone_size: .
cdr3_aa: CASGQTGHDEQYF
cdr3_nt: TGTGCCAGCGGTCAGACAGGGCACGACGAGCAGTACTTC

j_call: TRBJ2-7
v_call: TRBV5-6
d_call: .
clone_size: .
cdr3_aa: CASTGSGTYEQYF
cdr3_nt: TGTGCCAGCACCGGTAGCGGAACCTACGAGCAGTACTTC

j_call: TRBJ2-3
v_call: TRBV7-2
d_call: TRBD2
clone_size: .
cdr3_aa: CASSRTSVHTQYF
cdr3_nt: TGTGCCAGCAGCAGAACTAGCGTTCATACGCAGTATTTT

j_call: TRBJ1-4
v_call: TRBV5-1
d_call: .
clone_size: .
cdr3_aa: CASSLDQPGNEKLFF
cdr3_nt: TGCGCCAGCAGCTTGGATCAGCCAGGGAATGAAAAACTGTTTTTT

j_call: TRBJ1-2
v_call: TRBV4-1
d_call: TRBD1
clone_size: once
cdr3_aa: CASSPGQGKGYGYTF
cdr3_nt: TGCGCCAGCAGCCCGGGACAGGGGAAGGGCTATGGCTACACCTTC

j_call: TRBJ1-2
v_call: TRBV18
d_call: .
clone_size: .
cdr3_aa: CASSPDGGGNYGYTF
cdr3_nt: TGTGCCAGCTCACCTGACGGGGGTGGAAACTATGGCTACACCTTC

j_call: TRBJ1-5
v_call: TRBV30
d_call: TRBD1
clone_size: .
cdr3_aa: CAWASGTESNQPQHF
cdr3_nt: TGTGCCTGGGCGTCCGGGACAGAGAGCAATCAGCCCCAGCATTTT

j_call: TRBJ2-1
v_call: TRBV9
d_call: TRBD2
clone_size: .
cdr3_aa: CASSLLAGGPSSYNEQFF
cdr3_nt: TGTGCCAGCAGCTTACTAGCGGGAGGGCCTAGCTCCTACAATGAGCAGTTCTTC

j_call: TRBJ2-7
v_call: TRBV5-5
d_call: .
clone_size: few
cdr3_aa: CASSSPGGGGLEQYF
cdr3_nt: TGTGCCAGCAGCTCGCCTGGGGGAGGTGGATTAGAGCAGTACTTC

j_call: TRBJ2-1
v_call: TRBV11-2
d_call: .
clone_size: .
cdr3_aa: CASSILGDEGDEQFF
cdr3_nt: TGTGCCAGCAGCATTCTGGGCGACGAGGGGGATGAGCAGTTCTTC

j_call: TRBJ2-3
v_call: TRBV29-1
d_call: TRBD2
clone_size: .
cdr3_aa: CSVGLAGFPDTQYF
cdr3_nt: TGCAGCGTAGGACTAGCGGGTTTTCCAGATACGCAGTATTTT

j_call: TRBJ2-1
v_call: TRBV6-1
d_call: TRBD1
clone_size: .
cdr3_aa: CASIVSRGHEQFF
cdr3_nt: TGTGCCAGCATAGTGAGCAGGGGGCATGAGCAGTTCTTC

j_call: TRBJ2-1
v_call: TRBV30
d_call: .
clone_size: .
cdr3_aa: CAWSYSLSGSYNEQFF
cdr3_nt: TGTGCCTGGAGTTATTCTCTTAGCGGATCTTACAATGAGCAGTTCTTC

j_call: TRBJ1-1
v_call: TRBV5-1
d_call: .
clone_size: few
cdr3_aa: CASSLGVQANEAFF
cdr3_nt: TGCGCCAGCAGCTTGGGGGTTCAGGCAAATGAAGCTTTCTTT

j_call: TRBJ2-7
v_call: TRBV6-1
d_call: TRBD2
clone_size: .
cdr3_aa: CATTGREDSYEQYF
cdr3_nt: TGTGCCACCACAGGGCGGGAGGACTCCTACGAGCAGTACTTC

j_call: TRBJ2-2
v_call: TRBV30
d_call: TRBD2
clone_size: .
cdr3_aa: CACLPTSGRAGELFF
cdr3_nt: TGTGCCTGTCTGCCGACTAGCGGGAGGGCCGGGGAGCTGTTTTTT

j_call: TRBJ1-1
v_call: TRBV5-1
d_call: .
clone_size: once
cdr3_aa: CASSLGFGGMRDTEAFF
cdr3_nt: TGCGCCAGCAGCTTGGGGTTCGGGGGAATGAGGGACACTGAAGCTTTCTTT

j_call: TRBJ2-5
v_call: TRBV2
d_call: .
clone_size: .
cdr3_aa: CASTPLRGQETQYF
cdr3_nt: TGTGCCAGCACCCCACTAAGGGGCCAAGAGACCCAGTACTTC

j_call: TRBJ2-7
v_call: TRBV4-2
d_call: TRBD2
clone_size: .
cdr3_aa: CASSQNRGREVNEQYF
cdr3_nt: TGTGCCAGCAGCCAAAATCGGGGGCGGGAGGTCAACGAGCAGTACTTC

j_call: TRBJ1-1
v_call: TRBV2
d_call: .
clone_size: .
cdr3_aa: CASSLGGLNTEAFF
cdr3_nt: TGTGCCAGCAGCCTGGGGGGTTTGAACACTGAAGCTTTCTTT